Described below is a single T cell receptor (beta chain) sequence and its context. This sample was taken from a study of blood T cell repertoires in COVID-19. Study in general: Acute and convalescent COVID-19 samples came from the United States, Italy and Spain. Sources were T cells, B-cell-depleted T cells, or PBMCs; the material itself was cDNA or gDNA.

Germline assignment: CDR1 SGHKS and CDR2 YYEKEE (reference sequence). The CDR3 extends over 15 amino acids. J gave up 4 bases and V 1 base, and 3 bases lay outside the gene matches. Per the original data handling: Amplification with reference gene primers provided the estimates of nucleated cell counts. The data were produced by immunoSEQ multiplex PCR, yet TCRdb's version contains in-frame clones alone and is incomplete. The V and J calls and clone size come from that table; D and trimming were worked out from the DNA. The sample shows approximately 210,000 clones, around 80% of them seen only once.

The sample consisted of peripheral blood. The chain carries TRBV5-5 and TRBJ2-3, with TRBD2 identical over 10 bases. The sequence derives from a human donor in a cohort sampled during active COVID-19. CDR3 DNA sequence: TGTGCCAGCAGCTTGAGCGGGAGGGCGGCAGATACGCAGTATTTT. Translating it yields CASSLSGRAADTQYF.